The next 7 T cell receptor beta chains were all read from a single sample in a study of blood T cell repertoires in COVID-19. Some clones are missing from TCRdb's copy, which holds only in-frame ones; the method was immunoSEQ multiplex PCR. The data hold about 250,000 clones, with about four fifths observed a single time. The sequenced sample consisted of PBMCs or T cells enriched from blood (not recorded which). These receptor sequences come from a woman aged 40 to 49 who had been exposed to COVID-19.

The CDR3 bases are TGTGCCAGCAGCCCCGCGGACAGACCTAACTATGGCTACACCTTC. This gives the protein CASSPADRPNYGYTF. This rearrangement joins TRBV7-2 to TRBJ1-2; tentative D call: TRBD1 (6 bases). CDR1 SGHTA and CDR2 FQGNSA come from the germline V gene. CDR3 length: 15 amino acids. The V end was cut by 5 bases, the J end by 0 bases, with 13 bases between.

The count of this clone is one. This rearrangement joins TRBV4-2 to TRBJ1-2; perhaps TRBD1 as D (5 bases). The V gene's germline CDR1 is LGHNA and CDR2 YNFKEQ. Trimming stripped 1 base from V and 5 bases from J, with 17 bases between. The length of the CDR3 is 16 residues. CDR3 nucleotides: TGTGCCAGCAGCCAAGTTGCGACAGAAGTAGATTATGGCTACACCTTC. Its protein product is CASSQVATEVDYGYTF.

DNA of the CDR3: TGTGCCAGCAGTGCAGGACAGTCCTCTGGAAACACCATATATTTT. Amino acid sequence: CASSAGQSSGNTIYF. V gene TRBV2 combines with J gene TRBJ1-3, with TRBD1 as a possible D gene (6 bases). The CDR3 extends over 15 amino acids. Per germline, CDR1 SNHLY and CDR2 FYNNEI. The ends were cut back, 4 bases at V and 0 bases at J, with 10 bases in the middle.

V usage is TRBV5-1 and J usage is TRBJ2-2; tentatively, D is TRBD2 (6 bases). V lost 1 base and J 2 bases, leaving 12 bases between the germline ends. Germline-derived CDR1 and CDR2 are SGHRS and YFSETQ. This CDR3 has 16 amino acids. CDR3 nucleotides: TGCGCCAGCAGCTTGCTGGCGGGGAGAAACACCGGGGAGCTGTTTTTT. Translation: CASSLLAGRNTGELFF.

The chain uses TRBV6-5 and TRBJ1-2; possibly TRBD1 for D (5 bases). This CDR3 is built from 12 residues. Trimming stripped 4 bases from V and 8 bases from J, with 11 bases between. CDR1 and CDR2 (germline): MNHEY, SVGAGI. The CDR3 DNA reads TGTGCCAGCAGTTCCCGACAGTCCGGCTACACCTTC. It translates to CASSSRQSGYTF.

The V gene is TRBV7-2, the J gene TRBJ2-7, with TRBD1 matching over 12 bases. The CDR3 totals 15 residues. Losses at the gene ends were 5 bases for V and 6 bases for J; bases not matched to a gene: 8. Germline assignment: CDR1 SGHTA and CDR2 FQGNSA. The CDR3: CASSTTGTGGIEQYF. The CDR3 DNA sequence: TGTGCCAGCAGCACGACCGGGACAGGGGGCATCGAGCAGTACTTC.

The gene calls are TRBV19 and TRBJ1-2, with 8 bases lining up with TRBD1. CDR1 and CDR2 (germline): LNHDA, SQIVND (reference sequence). The CDR3 extends over 13 amino acids. V was clipped by 5 bases and J by 4 bases; unmatched bases: 3. CDR3 in amino acids: CASSGQGLYGYTF. In nucleotides, the CDR3 is TGTGCCAGTAGTGGACAGGGCCTCTATGGCTACACCTTC.